This TCR beta chain was retrieved from a study of human T cells and chemical hapten exposure. This clonotype was observed many times. Trimming removed 4 bases at V and 5 bases at J, with 15 bases between. The CDR3 extends over 15 amino acids. CDR1 and CDR2 (germline): MNHNY, SVGAGI (reference sequence). Time point specified: healthy volunteer bleed at 6 weeks. Unfractionated whole blood yielded the extracted total RNA. TCRdb analysed the RACE reads with MiXCR anew, one entry per CDR3 protein. The table has about 82,000 distinct CDR3 sequences, 8.6% seen once; the top ten hold around 1.4%. Sequenced material: whole blood. This TCR came from a male donor in good health. Some clones in this sample may be carry-over from other donors' samples. This chain uses TRBV6-6 with TRBJ1-5; D is unclear. The CDR3: CASSSSTGSDQPQHF. CDR3 bases: TGTGCCAGCAGTTCCAGCACCGGGAGCGATCAGCCCCAGCATTTT.